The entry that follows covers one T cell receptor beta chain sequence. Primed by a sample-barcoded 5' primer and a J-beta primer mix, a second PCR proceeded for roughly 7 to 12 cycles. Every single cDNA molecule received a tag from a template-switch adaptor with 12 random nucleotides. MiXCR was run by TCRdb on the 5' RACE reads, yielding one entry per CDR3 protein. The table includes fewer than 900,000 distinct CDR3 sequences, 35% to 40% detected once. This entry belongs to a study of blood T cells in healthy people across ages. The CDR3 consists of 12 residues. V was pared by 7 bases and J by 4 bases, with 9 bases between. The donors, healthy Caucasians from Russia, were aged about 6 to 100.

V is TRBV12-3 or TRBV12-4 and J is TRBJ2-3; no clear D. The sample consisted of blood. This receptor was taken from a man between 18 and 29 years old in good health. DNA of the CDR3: TGTGCCAGCACTTGGAGCGCAGATACGCAGTATTTT. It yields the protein CASTWSADTQYF.